This entry concerns a single T cell receptor beta chain. Original methodology: The assay estimated nucleated cells by amplifying reference gene primers. The protocol was immunoSEQ multiplex PCR, while the TCRdb copy is restricted to in-frame clones and leaves out a portion. The V and J calls and the clone size are those of that table, but D and trimming were determined from the DNA. The sample has 150,000 to 200,000 clones; roughly 90% are singletons. This sample was included in a study of blood T cell repertoires in COVID-19. Study information: The cDNA or gDNA used as material had been derived from T cells, B-cell-depleted T cells, or PBMCs.

Patients at the Seattle site were enrolled during active infection and followed longitudinally. The source material was peripheral blood. This clonotype was sampled from a woman aged 60-75 years with COVID-19, enrolled during active disease.

CDR3 in amino acids: CASSPTAAGANVLTF. For the CDR3, the DNA is TGTGCCAGCAGCCCTACAGCCGCCGGGGCCAACGTCCTGACTTTC. This chain connects TRBV3-1 (or the pseudogene TRBV3-2) to TRBJ2-6; D ambiguous. Germline V CDR1 and CDR2: LGHDT, YNNKEL (reference sequence). This CDR3 is 15 amino acids long. V lost 4 bases and J 4 bases, leaving 11 bases between the germline ends.